This entry features one T cell receptor (beta chain) sequence. Antigen: not known. The record originates from a study of vaccination and CD4 T cells after COVID-19. Study summary: The cells were exposed to overlapping spike peptides originating from SARS-CoV-2, HCoV-NL63, HCoV-OC43 and HCoV-229E for stimulation. Study-level points and caveats: Spike mono-reactivity applied to 304 of 307 vaccine-specific clones detected in convalescent patients.

Cultured CD4+ T cell DNA was sequenced using the Oncomine TCR Beta short-read assay. In TCRdb, the PCR reads were re-called with MiXCR into one record per CDR3 protein. The sample lists approximately 15,000 distinct CDR3 sequences; approximately 50% were seen once. Treatment described: approximately 10-day PBMC culture with coronavirus spike peptide pools or control peptides (ViraFEST assay). Once peptide pools had expanded antigen-specific T cells, ViraFEST sequenced TCRs. The culture of under 2.5 million PBMCs per well included 9.5 to 10 IU/ml IL-2 and approximately 10 ug/ml peptide pools. CDR3 size: 14 residues. The germline gives CDR1 MNHEY, CDR2 SVGEGT. The V segment lost 0 bases and the J segment 7 bases; nucleotides outside the gene matches: 3.

Sequencing was performed on CD4+ T cells from blood, cultured in vitro. The V and J genes are TRBV6-2 or TRBV6-3 and TRBJ1-5; 7 nucleotides align to TRBD1. The receptor comes from a human donor who had recovered from COVID-19. CDR3 sequence reads: CASSYSGGRQPQHF. CDR3 coding DNA: TGTGCCAGCAGTTACTCAGGGGGCCGACAGCCCCAGCATTTT.